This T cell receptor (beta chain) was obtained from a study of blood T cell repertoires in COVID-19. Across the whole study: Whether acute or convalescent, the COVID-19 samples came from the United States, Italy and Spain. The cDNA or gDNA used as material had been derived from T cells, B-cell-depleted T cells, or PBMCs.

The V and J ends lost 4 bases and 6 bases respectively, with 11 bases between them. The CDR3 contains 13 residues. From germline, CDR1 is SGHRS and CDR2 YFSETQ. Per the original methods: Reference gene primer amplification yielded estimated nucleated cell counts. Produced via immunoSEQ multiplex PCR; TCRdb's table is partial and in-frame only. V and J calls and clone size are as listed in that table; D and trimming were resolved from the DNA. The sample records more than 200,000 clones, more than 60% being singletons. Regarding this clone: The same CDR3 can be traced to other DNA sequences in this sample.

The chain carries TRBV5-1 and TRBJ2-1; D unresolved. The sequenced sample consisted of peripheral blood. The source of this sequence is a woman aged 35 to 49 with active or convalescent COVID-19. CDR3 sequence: CASSLLSGNEQFF. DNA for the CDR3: TGCGCCAGCAGCCTCCTCTCGGGCAATGAGCAGTTCTTC. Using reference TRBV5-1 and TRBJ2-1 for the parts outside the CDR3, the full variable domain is KAGVTQTPRYLIKTRGQQVTLSCSPISGHRSVSWYQQTPGQGLQFLFEYFSETQRNKGNFPGRFSGRQFSNSRSEMNVSTLELGDSALYLCASSLLSGNEQFFGPGTRLTVL.